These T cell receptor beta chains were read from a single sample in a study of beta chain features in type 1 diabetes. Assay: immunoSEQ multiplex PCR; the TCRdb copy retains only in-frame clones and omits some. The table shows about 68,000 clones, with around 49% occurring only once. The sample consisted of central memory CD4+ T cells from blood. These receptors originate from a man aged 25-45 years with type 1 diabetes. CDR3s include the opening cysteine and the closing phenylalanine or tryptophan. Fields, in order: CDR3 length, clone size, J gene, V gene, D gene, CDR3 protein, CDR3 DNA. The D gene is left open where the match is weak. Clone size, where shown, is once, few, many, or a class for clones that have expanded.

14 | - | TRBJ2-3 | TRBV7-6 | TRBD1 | CASSSRQGTDTQYF | TGTGCCAGCAGCTCAAGACAGGGGACGGATACGCAGTATTTT
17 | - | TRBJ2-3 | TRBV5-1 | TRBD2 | CASSSGTSGTDTDTQYF | TGCGCCAGCAGTTCCGGGACTAGCGGGACGGACACAGATACGCAGTATTTT
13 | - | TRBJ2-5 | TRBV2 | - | CATTPVVGETQYF | TGTGCCACCACTCCGGTAGTCGGGGAGACCCAGTACTTC
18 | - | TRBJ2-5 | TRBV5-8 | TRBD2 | CASSAAGTSGSWGETQYF | TGTGCCAGCAGCGCCGCCGGGACTAGCGGGAGTTGGGGAGAGACCCAGTACTTC
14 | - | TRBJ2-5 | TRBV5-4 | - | CASSRFRDQETQYF | TGTGCCAGCAGCCGATTCAGGGACCAAGAGACCCAGTACTTC
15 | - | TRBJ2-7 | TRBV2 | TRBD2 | CASSLRVAGDYEQYF | TGTGCCAGCAGTCTCCGGGTAGCGGGAGACTACGAGCAGTACTTC
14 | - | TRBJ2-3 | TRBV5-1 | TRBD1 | CASSSKTGENTQYF | TGCGCCAGCAGCTCAAAAACAGGGGAAAATACGCAGTATTTT
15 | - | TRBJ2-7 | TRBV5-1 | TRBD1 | CASSPGQGASYEQYF | TGCGCCAGCAGCCCGGGACAGGGGGCCTCCTACGAGCAGTACTTC
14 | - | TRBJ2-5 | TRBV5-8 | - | CASSQDGYQETQYF | TGTGCCAGCAGCCAAGACGGGTACCAAGAGACCCAGTACTTC
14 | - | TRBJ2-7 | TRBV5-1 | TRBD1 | CASSVGTGRYEQYF | TGCGCCAGCAGCGTTGGGACAGGCCGTTACGAGCAGTACTTC
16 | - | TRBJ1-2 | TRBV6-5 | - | CASSYKFRGLDYGYTF | TGTGCCAGCAGTTACAAGTTCAGGGGATTGGACTATGGCTACACCTTC
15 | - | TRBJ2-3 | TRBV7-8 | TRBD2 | CASSTLAGAADTQYF | TGTGCCAGCAGCACCTTAGCGGGAGCGGCAGATACGCAGTATTTT
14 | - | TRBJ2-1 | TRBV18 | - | CASSRGGEYNEQFF | TGTGCCAGCTCACGAGGCGGGGAATACAATGAGCAGTTCTTC
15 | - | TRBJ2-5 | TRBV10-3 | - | CAISTRQGGGETQYF | TGTGCCATCAGTACACGACAGGGAGGTGGAGAGACCCAGTACTTC
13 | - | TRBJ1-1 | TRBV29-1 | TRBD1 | CSVDRGMNTEAFF | TGCAGCGTTGACAGGGGGATGAACACTGAAGCTTTCTTT
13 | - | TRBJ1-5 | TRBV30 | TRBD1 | CAWRQGVNQPQHF | TGTGCCTGGAGACAGGGGGTTAATCAGCCCCAGCATTTT
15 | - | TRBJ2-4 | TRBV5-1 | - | CASSLGGVNKNIQYF | TGCGCCAGCAGCTTAGGCGGAGTTAACAAAAACATTCAGTACTTC
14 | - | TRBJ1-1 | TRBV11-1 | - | CASSLDPGYTEAFF | TGTGCCAGCAGCTTAGACCCAGGGTACACTGAAGCTTTCTTT
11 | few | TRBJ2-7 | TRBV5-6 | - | CASSSTGEQYF | TGTGCCAGCAGCTCAACGGGAGAGCAGTACTTC
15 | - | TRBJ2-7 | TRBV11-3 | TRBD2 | CASSSSRGASGEQYF | TGTGCCAGCAGCTCCTCGCGGGGGGCCTCGGGTGAGCAGTACTTC
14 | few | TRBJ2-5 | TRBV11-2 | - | CASSLSPGVKTQYF | TGTGCCAGCAGCTTAAGTCCGGGGGTGAAGACCCAGTACTTC
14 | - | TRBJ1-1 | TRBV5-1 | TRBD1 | CASSADRGKTEAFF | TGCGCCAGCAGCGCGGACAGGGGGAAGACTGAAGCTTTCTTT
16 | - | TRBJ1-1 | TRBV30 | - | CAWSVWTPKRWTEAFF | TGTGCCTGGAGTGTCTGGACTCCTAAGAGGTGGACTGAAGCTTTCTTT
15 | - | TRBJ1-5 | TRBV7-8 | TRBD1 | CASSLDTGGFQPQHF | TGTGCCAGCAGCTTAGACACAGGGGGCTTTCAGCCCCAGCATTTT
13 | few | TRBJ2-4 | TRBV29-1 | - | CSVLQPGKNIQYF | TGCAGCGTTCTTCAACCGGGAAAAAACATTCAGTACTTC
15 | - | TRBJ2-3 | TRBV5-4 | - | CASSLAGISTDTQYF | TGTGCCAGCAGCTTGGCGGGTATTAGCACAGATACGCAGTATTTT
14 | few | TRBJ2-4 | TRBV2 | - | CASSADRQENIQYF | TGTGCCAGCAGCGCAGACAGGCAGGAAAACATTCAGTACTTC
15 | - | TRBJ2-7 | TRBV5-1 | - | CASSYGAGYNYEQYF | TGCGCCAGCAGCTACGGAGCAGGGTATAACTACGAGCAGTACTTC
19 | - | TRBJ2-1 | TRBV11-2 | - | CASSLDSIFGGNTYNEQFF | TGTGCCAGCAGCTTAGACTCGATCTTTGGGGGCAACACCTACAATGAGCAGTTCTTC
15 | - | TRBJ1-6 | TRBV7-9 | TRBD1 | CASAAGGQPHSPLHF | TGTGCCAGCGCGGCGGGGGGACAGCCCCATTCACCCCTCCACTTT
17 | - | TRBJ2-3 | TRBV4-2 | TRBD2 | CASSQDLAGDITDTQYF | TGTGCCAGCAGCCAAGATCTAGCGGGAGATATCACAGATACGCAGTATTTT
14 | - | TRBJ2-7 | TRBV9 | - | CASSVGYRDYEQYF | TGTGCCAGCAGCGTAGGCTACAGGGACTACGAGCAGTACTTC
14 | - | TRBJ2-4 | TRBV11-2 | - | CASSLVAGENIQYF | TGTGCCAGCAGCTTAGTCGCAGGGGAAAACATTCAGTACTTC
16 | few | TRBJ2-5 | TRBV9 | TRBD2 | CASSPQTSGGRETQYF | TGTGCCAGCAGCCCACAGACTAGCGGGGGCAGAGAGACCCAGTACTTC
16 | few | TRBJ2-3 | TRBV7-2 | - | CASSLVWTSSTDTQYF | TGTGCCAGCAGCTTAGTTTGGACATCTAGCACAGATACGCAGTATTTT
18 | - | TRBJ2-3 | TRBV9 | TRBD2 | CASSVEGLGVASTDTQYF | TGTGCCAGCAGCGTAGAGGGACTAGGGGTTGCTAGCACAGATACGCAGTATTTT
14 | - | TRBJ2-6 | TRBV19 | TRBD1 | CATSTGAGANVLTF | TGTGCTACCAGCACAGGGGCCGGGGCCAACGTCCTGACTTTC
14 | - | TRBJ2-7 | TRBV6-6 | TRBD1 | CASIGQGHSYEQYF | TGTGCCAGCATCGGACAGGGGCACTCCTACGAGCAGTACTTC
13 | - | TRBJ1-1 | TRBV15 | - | CATSRLGATEAFF | TGTGCCACCAGCAGGCTGGGGGCCACTGAAGCTTTCTTT
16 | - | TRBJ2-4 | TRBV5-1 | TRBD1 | CASSLQGAPSENIQYF | TGCGCCAGCAGCTTGCAGGGGGCACCCTCGGAAAACATTCAGTACTTC